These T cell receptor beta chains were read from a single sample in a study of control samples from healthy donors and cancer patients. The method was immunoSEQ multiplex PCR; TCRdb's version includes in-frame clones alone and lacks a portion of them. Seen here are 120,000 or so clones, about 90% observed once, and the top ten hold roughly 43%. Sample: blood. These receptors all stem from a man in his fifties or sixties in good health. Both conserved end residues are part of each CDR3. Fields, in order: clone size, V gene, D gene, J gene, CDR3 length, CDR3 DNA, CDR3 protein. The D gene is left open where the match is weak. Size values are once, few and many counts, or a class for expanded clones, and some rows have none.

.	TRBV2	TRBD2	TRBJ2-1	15	TGTGCCAATCCGGGACTAGCGGGGGGAACGAATGAGCAGTTCTTC	CANPGLAGGTNEQFF
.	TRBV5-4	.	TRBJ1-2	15	TGTGCCAGCAGCTTGGGTACCGTCTATAACTATGGCTACACCTTC	CASSLGTVYNYGYTF
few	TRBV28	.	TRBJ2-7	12	TGTGCCAGCAGCCTTGCAAAAGTGGAGCAGTACTTC	CASSLAKVEQYF
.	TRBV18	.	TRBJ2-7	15	TGTGCCAGCTCACCCCGGGACGGACTCTCCTACGAGCAGTACTTC	CASSPRDGLSYEQYF
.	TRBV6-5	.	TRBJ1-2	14	TGTGCCAGCAGTTACTCGGACAACAGGGACGGCTACACCTTC	CASSYSDNRDGYTF
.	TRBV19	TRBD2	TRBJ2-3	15	TGTGCCAGTAGTCCCGGGGGGGGAGGCACAGATACGCAGTATTTT	CASSPGGGGTDTQYF
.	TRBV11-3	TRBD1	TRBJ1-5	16	TGTGCCAGCAGCAGGACAGGGGGCGAGAACAATCAGCCCCAGCATTTT	CASSRTGGENNQPQHF
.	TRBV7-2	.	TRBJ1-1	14	TGTGCCAGCAGCTTACGAACAGGGAGAACTGAAGCTTTCTTT	CASSLRTGRTEAFF
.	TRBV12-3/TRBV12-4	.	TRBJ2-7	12	TGTGCCAGCAGTTCCCCCTCCTACGAGCAGTACTTC	CASSSPSYEQYF
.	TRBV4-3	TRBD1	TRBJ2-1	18	TGCGCCAGCAGCCAAGTGGTAGGACAGGGGAACATTTACAATGAGCAGTTCTTC	CASSQVVGQGNIYNEQFF
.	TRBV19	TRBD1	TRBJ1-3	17	TGTGCCAGTAGTATAGCTGGCCGACAGGGCTCTGGAAACACCATATATTTT	CASSIAGRQGSGNTIYF
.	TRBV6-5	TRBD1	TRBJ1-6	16	TGTGCCAGCAGTTCCCCAGGGAGAGGGGGCGGTTCACCCCTCCACTTT	CASSSPGRGGGSPLHF
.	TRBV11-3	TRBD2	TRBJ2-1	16	TGTGCCAGCAGCTTAGATGGCGGGGGGGGCGGTAATGAGCAGTTCTTC	CASSLDGGGGGNEQFF
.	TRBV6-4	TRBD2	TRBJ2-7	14	TGTGCCAGCAGCGAACTAGCGGGGGACTACGAGCAGTACTTC	CASSELAGDYEQYF
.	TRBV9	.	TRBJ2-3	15	TGTGCCAGCAGCGTAGACGGGGGCGCGGGAGATACGCAGTATTTT	CASSVDGGAGDTQYF
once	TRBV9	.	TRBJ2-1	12	TGTGCCAGCAGCCCCTCGTGGAATGAGCAGTTCTTC	CASSPSWNEQFF
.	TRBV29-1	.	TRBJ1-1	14	TGCAGCGTTGAGGGCAGGCAAGGGAACACTGAAGCTTTCTTT	CSVEGRQGNTEAFF
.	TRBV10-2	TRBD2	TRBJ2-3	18	TGCGCCAGCAGTCGATCCGGGACTAGCGGGGGGGCTACAGATACGCAGTATTTT	CASSRSGTSGGATDTQYF
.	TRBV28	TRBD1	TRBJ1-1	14	TGTGCCAGCACCCTGACAGGGTTGGACACTGAAGCTTTCTTT	CASTLTGLDTEAFF
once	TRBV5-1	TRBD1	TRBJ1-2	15	TGCGCCAGCAGCTCGCGACAGGGGGTTAACTATGGCTACACCTTC	CASSSRQGVNYGYTF
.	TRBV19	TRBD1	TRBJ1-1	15	TGTGCCAGTAGTAAACCGGGACAGGGGATTTCTGAAGCTTTCTTT	CASSKPGQGISEAFF
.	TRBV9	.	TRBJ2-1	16	TGTGCCAGCAGGCCTGGGGCAGGGGTTTCCTACAATGAGCAGTTCTTC	CASRPGAGVSYNEQFF
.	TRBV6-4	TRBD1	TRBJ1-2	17	TGTGCCAGCAGTGCTTCGGCCTACAGGGGAAGGTTCTATGGCTACACCTTC	CASSASAYRGRFYGYTF
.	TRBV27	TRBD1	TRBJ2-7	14	TGTGCCAGCAGTTTTCAGAGACAGGGGTACGAGCAGTACTTC	CASSFQRQGYEQYF
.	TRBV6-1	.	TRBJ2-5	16	TGTGCCAGCAGTGAAGTATCCGGGATAGCGCAAGAGACCCAGTACTTC	CASSEVSGIAQETQYF
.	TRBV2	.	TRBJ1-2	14	TGTGCCAGCAGAGTACAGGGTTCAGCCTATGGCTACACCTTC	CASRVQGSAYGYTF
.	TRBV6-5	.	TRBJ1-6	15	TGTGCCAGCAAAATACAGGGTGGTGGTAATTCACCCCTCCACTTT	CASKIQGGGNSPLHF
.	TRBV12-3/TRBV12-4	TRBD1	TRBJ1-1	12	TGTGCCAGCAGCTCTCAGGGGGCTGAAGCTTTCTTT	CASSSQGAEAFF
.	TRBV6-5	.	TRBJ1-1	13	TGTGCCCTTGGCCGGGACACGAACACTGAAGCTTTCTTT	CALGRDTNTEAFF
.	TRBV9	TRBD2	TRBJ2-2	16	TGTGCCAGCACCGCAACGGGCGGACTAGTCGCCGGGGAGCTGTTTTTT	CASTATGGLVAGELFF
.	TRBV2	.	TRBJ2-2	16	TGTGCCAGCAGTTGGACCGACCTAGCGAACACCGGGGAGCTGTTTTTT	CASSWTDLANTGELFF
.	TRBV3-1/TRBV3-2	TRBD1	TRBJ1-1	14	TGTGCCAGCAGTATGGGACAGATGAACACTGAAGCTTTCTTT	CASSMGQMNTEAFF
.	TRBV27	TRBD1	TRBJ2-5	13	TGTGCCAGCAGCGTACAGGGGTCAGAGACCCAGTACTTC	CASSVQGSETQYF
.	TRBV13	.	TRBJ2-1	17	TGTGCCAGCAGCAGTGTAGCCGTGGAAGGAGCCTACAATGAGCAGTTCTTC	CASSSVAVEGAYNEQFF
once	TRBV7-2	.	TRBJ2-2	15	TGTGCCAGCAGCTTAGGGGGCAGGGCGGCACGGGAGCTGTTTTTT	CASSLGGRAARELFF
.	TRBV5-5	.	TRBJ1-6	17	TGTGCCAGCAGCTTTTCCAGGGCGAGCTCCTATAATTCACCCCTCCACTTT	CASSFSRASSYNSPLHF
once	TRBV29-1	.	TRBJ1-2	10	TGCAGCGCTGGGGACTCTGGCTACACCTTC	CSAGDSGYTF
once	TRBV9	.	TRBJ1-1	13	TGTGCCAGCAGCCTTAGGGTTCACACTGAAGCTTTCTTT	CASSLRVHTEAFF
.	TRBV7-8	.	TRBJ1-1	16	TGTGCCAGCAGCTTAGAGGTCGGGGGCGCGAACACTGAAGCTTTCTTT	CASSLEVGGANTEAFF
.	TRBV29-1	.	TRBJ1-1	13	TGCAGCGTTGAGGAGAACCAGAACACTGAAGCTTTCTTT	CSVEENQNTEAFF
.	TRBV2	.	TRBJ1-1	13	TGTGCCAGCAGGGGTGACGGGAACACTGAAGCTTTCTTT	CASRGDGNTEAFF
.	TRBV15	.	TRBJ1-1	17	TGTGCCACCAGCTCCCCATTGGGGGGGGAAGAGGACACTGAAGCTTTCTTT	CATSSPLGGEEDTEAFF
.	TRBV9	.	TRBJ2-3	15	TGTGCCAGCAGCGTAGGGGGCCATATCACAGATACGCAGTATTTT	CASSVGGHITDTQYF
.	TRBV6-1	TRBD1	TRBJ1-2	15	TGTGCCAGCAGTGAGAGACAGGGTCAAGGAGATGGCTACACCTTC	CASSERQGQGDGYTF
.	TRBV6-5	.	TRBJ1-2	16	TGTGCCAGCAGTTCATCCCGGTCAGGGGCTGCCTATGGCTACACCTTC	CASSSSRSGAAYGYTF
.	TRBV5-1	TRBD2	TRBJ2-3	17	TGCGCCAGCAGCGAGGGTTCGACTAGCGGGGGGAGAAATACGCAGTATTTT	CASSEGSTSGGRNTQYF
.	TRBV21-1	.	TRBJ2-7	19	TGTGCCAGCAGCGCTGTGACAGGGGGTGCGGGGATCCTCTCCTACGAGCAGTACTTC	CASSAVTGGAGILSYEQYF
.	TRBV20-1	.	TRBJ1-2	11	TGCAGTGCTAGGGACGGCTATGGCTACACCTTC	CSARDGYGYTF
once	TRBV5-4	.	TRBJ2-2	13	TGTGCCAGCAGCGCGGGGGCGGACGGGGAGCTGTTTTTT	CASSAGADGELFF